Listed below are T cell receptor beta chains from one sample, sequenced in a study of blood T cell repertoires in COVID-19. The protocol was immunoSEQ multiplex PCR, while the TCRdb copy is restricted to in-frame clones and leaves out a portion. The sample shows around 310,000 clones, 70% to 90% of them seen only once. Input material: peripheral blood. The receptors shown here come from a woman aged 60-75 years with acute or convalescent COVID-19. Both conserved end residues are part of each CDR3. The order of the fields is CDR3 DNA, CDR3 protein, V gene, clone size, J gene, D gene. A D gene is named only where the DNA matches it firmly. Clone sizes are given selectively: once, few, many, or a class where the clone is expanded.

CDR3 DNA: TGTGCCAGCAGCACCGGGCGCGGGTACGAGCAGTACTTC
CDR3 protein: CASSTGRGYEQYF
V gene: TRBV7-3
clone size: .
J gene: TRBJ2-7
D gene: .

CDR3 DNA: TGTGCCAGCAGCCCCCCCTCACAGGTGATCGGGACCGGGGAGCTGTTTTTT
CDR3 protein: CASSPPSQVIGTGELFF
V gene: TRBV3-1/TRBV3-2
clone size: .
J gene: TRBJ2-2
D gene: .

CDR3 DNA: TGTGCCAGCATCCCTCCGGGGGGGGAGAAGGGAGAGACCCAGTACTTC
CDR3 protein: CASIPPGGEKGETQYF
V gene: TRBV2
clone size: .
J gene: TRBJ2-5
D gene: TRBD2

CDR3 DNA: TGTGCCAGCAGCGTAGCTTCGGGTCTTCAACAGACCCAGTACTTC
CDR3 protein: CASSVASGLQQTQYF
V gene: TRBV9
clone size: .
J gene: TRBJ2-5
D gene: .

CDR3 DNA: TGTGCCAGCTCACCACCGTTACTAGCGGGGGGCACAGATACGCAGTATTTT
CDR3 protein: CASSPPLLAGGTDTQYF
V gene: TRBV18
clone size: .
J gene: TRBJ2-3
D gene: TRBD2

CDR3 DNA: TGTGCCAGCAGCTTGGGGGGGATCTATGGCTACACCTTC
CDR3 protein: CASSLGGIYGYTF
V gene: TRBV7-2
clone size: .
J gene: TRBJ1-2
D gene: .

CDR3 DNA: TGTGCCAGCAGTGAGACAGGGGGCGCGAACTATGGCTACACCTTC
CDR3 protein: CASSETGGANYGYTF
V gene: TRBV25-1
clone size: .
J gene: TRBJ1-2
D gene: TRBD1

CDR3 DNA: TGTGCCAGCAACCCCGGAGCGGGAGGGCCAAGGGAGCAGTACTTC
CDR3 protein: CASNPGAGGPREQYF
V gene: TRBV9
clone size: .
J gene: TRBJ2-7
D gene: TRBD2

CDR3 DNA: TGTGCCTCTACGAACAGGGTTGCGGGTGGCTACACCTTC
CDR3 protein: CASTNRVAGGYTF
V gene: TRBV28
clone size: .
J gene: TRBJ1-2
D gene: .

CDR3 DNA: TGCAGCGGAACCGGGAGACAAGCAGAGACCCAGTACTTC
CDR3 protein: CSGTGRQAETQYF
V gene: TRBV29-1
clone size: once
J gene: TRBJ2-5
D gene: .

CDR3 DNA: TGCGCCAGCAGCCAAGAGTTGGCTAGCACAGATACGCAGTATTTT
CDR3 protein: CASSQELASTDTQYF
V gene: TRBV4-3
clone size: once
J gene: TRBJ2-3
D gene: .

CDR3 DNA: TGTGCCACCAGGACTTCTACAGGGATAACGCCCTACGAGCAGTACTTC
CDR3 protein: CATRTSTGITPYEQYF
V gene: TRBV15
clone size: .
J gene: TRBJ2-7
D gene: .

CDR3 DNA: TGTGCCAGCAGTGCGGTTGGGACTAGCGGGTCCTCTATCTACAATGAGCAGTTCTTC
CDR3 protein: CASSAVGTSGSSIYNEQFF
V gene: TRBV6-4
clone size: .
J gene: TRBJ2-1
D gene: TRBD2

CDR3 DNA: TGTGCCACCAGTTACACAGGGGGGAGTCAGCCCCAGCATTTT
CDR3 protein: CATSYTGGSQPQHF
V gene: TRBV19
clone size: once
J gene: TRBJ1-5
D gene: TRBD1

CDR3 DNA: TGCAGTGCCCGTGGGGGGAAAGGCTACACCTTC
CDR3 protein: CSARGGKGYTF
V gene: TRBV20-1
clone size: .
J gene: TRBJ1-2
D gene: .

CDR3 DNA: TGTGCCAGTAGTATGGGAGACAGGGGATACGAGCAGTACTTC
CDR3 protein: CASSMGDRGYEQYF
V gene: TRBV19
clone size: .
J gene: TRBJ2-7
D gene: TRBD1

CDR3 DNA: TGTGCCAGCAGTGACTCGTCGGGCAGGGGCTATGGCTACACCTTC
CDR3 protein: CASSDSSGRGYGYTF
V gene: TRBV6-4
clone size: .
J gene: TRBJ1-2
D gene: .

CDR3 DNA: TGTGCCAGCACTTACAGGGGAGGCACTGAAGCTTTCTTT
CDR3 protein: CASTYRGGTEAFF
V gene: TRBV12-3/TRBV12-4
clone size: .
J gene: TRBJ1-1
D gene: TRBD1

CDR3 DNA: TGCAGTGCCAGTAAGGGACTACCCAATGAGCAGTTCTTC
CDR3 protein: CSASKGLPNEQFF
V gene: TRBV20-1
clone size: .
J gene: TRBJ2-1
D gene: TRBD2

CDR3 DNA: TGTGCCAGCAGCTTAGGGAGGCTAACGAACACCGGGGAGCTGTTTTTT
CDR3 protein: CASSLGRLTNTGELFF
V gene: TRBV11-2
clone size: once
J gene: TRBJ2-2
D gene: .

CDR3 DNA: TGTGCCAGCAGCGGCGGGACAGGGAGCTCCTACGAGCAGTACTTC
CDR3 protein: CASSGGTGSSYEQYF
V gene: TRBV9
clone size: .
J gene: TRBJ2-7
D gene: TRBD1

CDR3 DNA: TGTGCCAGCAGCTTACAGGGAAACACCGGGGAGCTGTTTTTT
CDR3 protein: CASSLQGNTGELFF
V gene: TRBV7-3
clone size: .
J gene: TRBJ2-2
D gene: .

CDR3 DNA: TGCAGCGCCGCCCAGGGGTTGGGCACTGAAGCTTTCTTT
CDR3 protein: CSAAQGLGTEAFF
V gene: TRBV29-1
clone size: .
J gene: TRBJ1-1
D gene: .

CDR3 DNA: TGCAGCGTTGAGGGGTCTAGCGGGCTTATCTCCTACAATGAGCAGTTCTTC
CDR3 protein: CSVEGSSGLISYNEQFF
V gene: TRBV29-1
clone size: .
J gene: TRBJ2-1
D gene: TRBD2

CDR3 DNA: TGTGCCAGCAGCTTAGGTGCCACGCGGGGTGCTGAAGCTTTCTTT
CDR3 protein: CASSLGATRGAEAFF
V gene: TRBV13
clone size: few
J gene: TRBJ1-1
D gene: .

CDR3 DNA: TGTGCCAGTCAGGGTGGGCAGCCGTGGACCTTC
CDR3 protein: CASQGGQPWTF
V gene: TRBV6-5
clone size: .
J gene: TRBJ1-2
D gene: .

CDR3 DNA: TGTGCCAGCAGTTACTCGGGGCAAAGTCGCTATGGCTACACCTTC
CDR3 protein: CASSYSGQSRYGYTF
V gene: TRBV6-5
clone size: .
J gene: TRBJ1-2
D gene: .

CDR3 DNA: TGTGCCAGCAGGCAGCAGGGGGCTTGGACAGATACGCAGTATTTT
CDR3 protein: CASRQQGAWTDTQYF
V gene: TRBV6-5
clone size: .
J gene: TRBJ2-3
D gene: TRBD1

CDR3 DNA: TGTGCCAGCAGCCGACTAGCGGGGGACCTGAACACCGGGGAGCTGTTTTTT
CDR3 protein: CASSRLAGDLNTGELFF
V gene: TRBV7-6
clone size: .
J gene: TRBJ2-2
D gene: TRBD2

CDR3 DNA: TGTGCCAGCAGCTCGGACAGGGGGCTCACTAATGAAAAACTGTTTTTT
CDR3 protein: CASSSDRGLTNEKLFF
V gene: TRBV11-2
clone size: .
J gene: TRBJ1-4
D gene: TRBD1

CDR3 DNA: TGTGCCAGCAGCTTAGAAGCGGGGGGGGAGAATGAGCAGTTCTTC
CDR3 protein: CASSLEAGGENEQFF
V gene: TRBV7-7
clone size: .
J gene: TRBJ2-1
D gene: TRBD2

CDR3 DNA: TGTGCCAGCAGCTTAGACAGGATCCAGCCCCAGCATTTT
CDR3 protein: CASSLDRIQPQHF
V gene: TRBV7-2
clone size: .
J gene: TRBJ1-5
D gene: .

CDR3 DNA: TGCGCCAGCAGCTTGGTGGCGGGAAGAAGAAATGAAAAACTGTTTTTT
CDR3 protein: CASSLVAGRRNEKLFF
V gene: TRBV5-1
clone size: .
J gene: TRBJ1-4
D gene: .

CDR3 DNA: TGCGCCAGCAGGACGGACTCTACTTATAACAATGAGCAGTTCTTC
CDR3 protein: CASRTDSTYNNEQFF
V gene: TRBV5-1
clone size: .
J gene: TRBJ2-1
D gene: .

CDR3 DNA: TGTGCCTGGAGTGAGGGGAACAATCAGCCCCAGCATTTT
CDR3 protein: CAWSEGNNQPQHF
V gene: TRBV30
clone size: .
J gene: TRBJ1-5
D gene: .

CDR3 DNA: TGCAGCGCTCGTGCCGGGGGCACAGATACGCAGTATTTT
CDR3 protein: CSARAGGTDTQYF
V gene: TRBV29-1
clone size: .
J gene: TRBJ2-3
D gene: .

CDR3 DNA: TGTGCCAGCAGCTTGACAGGAAGGGTACCGAATTCACCCCTCCACTTT
CDR3 protein: CASSLTGRVPNSPLHF
V gene: TRBV7-2
clone size: .
J gene: TRBJ1-6
D gene: .

CDR3 DNA: TGTGCCAGCAGCTTGGTTAGCGGGAGAGGTGAGCAGTACTTC
CDR3 protein: CASSLVSGRGEQYF
V gene: TRBV5-6
clone size: .
J gene: TRBJ2-7
D gene: TRBD2

CDR3 DNA: TGTGCCAGCAGCCCAAACCGACAGGGGTGGGGAAACACCATATATTTT
CDR3 protein: CASSPNRQGWGNTIYF
V gene: TRBV5-6
clone size: .
J gene: TRBJ1-3
D gene: TRBD1

CDR3 DNA: TGTGCCAGCAGCCCTCGGAGGGCGAACACTGAAGCTTTCTTT
CDR3 protein: CASSPRRANTEAFF
V gene: TRBV11-2
clone size: .
J gene: TRBJ1-1
D gene: .

CDR3 DNA: TGTGCCAGCAGCCAAGGAGGTCGAGAGGGGTTCTTC
CDR3 protein: CASSQGGREGFF
V gene: TRBV3-1/TRBV3-2
clone size: .
J gene: TRBJ2-1
D gene: .

CDR3 DNA: TGCGCCAGCAGCCTAGGAGTGGAACGGAACACTGAAGCTTTCTTT
CDR3 protein: CASSLGVERNTEAFF
V gene: TRBV4-1
clone size: .
J gene: TRBJ1-1
D gene: .

CDR3 DNA: TGTGCCAGCAGCCGAGAGGGACAGGGGACTGAAGCTTTCTTT
CDR3 protein: CASSREGQGTEAFF
V gene: TRBV14
clone size: .
J gene: TRBJ1-1
D gene: TRBD1

CDR3 DNA: TGTGCCAGCAGTTACCCACAGGGGGTGGCCTACGAGCAGTACTTC
CDR3 protein: CASSYPQGVAYEQYF
V gene: TRBV6-2/TRBV6-3
clone size: .
J gene: TRBJ2-7
D gene: TRBD1

CDR3 DNA: TGTGCCAGTAGTATCATTCCGGGTTGGGACACTGAAGCTTTCTTT
CDR3 protein: CASSIIPGWDTEAFF
V gene: TRBV19
clone size: .
J gene: TRBJ1-1
D gene: .

CDR3 DNA: TGTGCCAGCAGCCGCGTCTCAGGAGGGGCAATGGACACTGAAGCTTTCTTT
CDR3 protein: CASSRVSGGAMDTEAFF
V gene: TRBV28
clone size: once
J gene: TRBJ1-1
D gene: .

CDR3 DNA: TGTGCCAGTAGTATTACTGCTCGTAGCAATCAGCCCCAGCATTTT
CDR3 protein: CASSITARSNQPQHF
V gene: TRBV19
clone size: .
J gene: TRBJ1-5
D gene: .

CDR3 DNA: TGTGCCAGCAGCTCCTACAGGGAAACCGGGGAGCTGTTTTTT
CDR3 protein: CASSSYRETGELFF
V gene: TRBV7-8
clone size: .
J gene: TRBJ2-2
D gene: .

CDR3 DNA: TGTGCCAGCAGTCTTACCCCAATTTGGTCAACATACTCCTACGAGCAGTACTTC
CDR3 protein: CASSLTPIWSTYSYEQYF
V gene: TRBV27
clone size: .
J gene: TRBJ2-7
D gene: .

CDR3 DNA: TGTGCCACCAGTGATGCGAGGAGCCTTAATAATGAAAAACTGTTTTTT
CDR3 protein: CATSDARSLNNEKLFF
V gene: TRBV24-1
clone size: .
J gene: TRBJ1-4
D gene: .

CDR3 DNA: TGTGCCAGCAGGGGTGGAGGCAATCAGCCCCAGCATTTT
CDR3 protein: CASRGGGNQPQHF
V gene: TRBV12-3/TRBV12-4
clone size: .
J gene: TRBJ1-5
D gene: .

CDR3 DNA: TGTGCCAGCAGGGGTGACTTCACCGGGGAGCTGTTTTTT
CDR3 protein: CASRGDFTGELFF
V gene: TRBV28
clone size: .
J gene: TRBJ2-2
D gene: .

CDR3 DNA: TGCAGCGTTACACCGGGACAGGGGGCCTATGGCTACACCTTC
CDR3 protein: CSVTPGQGAYGYTF
V gene: TRBV29-1
clone size: .
J gene: TRBJ1-2
D gene: TRBD1

CDR3 DNA: TGCGCCAGCAGCTTGTCGATTCAGGCAGTTTCTAATGAAAAACTGTTTTTT
CDR3 protein: CASSLSIQAVSNEKLFF
V gene: TRBV5-1
clone size: once
J gene: TRBJ1-4
D gene: .

CDR3 DNA: TGTGCCAGCAGCTCGGGGGGCAGGGGAGGTGAAAAACTGTTTTTT
CDR3 protein: CASSSGGRGGEKLFF
V gene: TRBV7-9
clone size: .
J gene: TRBJ1-4
D gene: .

CDR3 DNA: TGTGCCAGCAGCTTAGGGCAGGGAACCTACGAGCAGTACTTC
CDR3 protein: CASSLGQGTYEQYF
V gene: TRBV11-2
clone size: few
J gene: TRBJ2-7
D gene: .

CDR3 DNA: TGTGCCAGCAGTCGGCCCCGGGGAGGAACAGATACGCAGTATTTT
CDR3 protein: CASSRPRGGTDTQYF
V gene: TRBV6-2/TRBV6-3
clone size: .
J gene: TRBJ2-3
D gene: .

CDR3 DNA: TGTGCCAGCAGTCCTTGGTGGCGGGAGCGTAATAATGAGCAGTTCTTC
CDR3 protein: CASSPWWRERNNEQFF
V gene: TRBV28
clone size: .
J gene: TRBJ2-1
D gene: TRBD2

CDR3 DNA: TGTGCCAGCAGCTTGCCGGGGTATGGCTACACCTTC
CDR3 protein: CASSLPGYGYTF
V gene: TRBV5-6
clone size: .
J gene: TRBJ1-2
D gene: .